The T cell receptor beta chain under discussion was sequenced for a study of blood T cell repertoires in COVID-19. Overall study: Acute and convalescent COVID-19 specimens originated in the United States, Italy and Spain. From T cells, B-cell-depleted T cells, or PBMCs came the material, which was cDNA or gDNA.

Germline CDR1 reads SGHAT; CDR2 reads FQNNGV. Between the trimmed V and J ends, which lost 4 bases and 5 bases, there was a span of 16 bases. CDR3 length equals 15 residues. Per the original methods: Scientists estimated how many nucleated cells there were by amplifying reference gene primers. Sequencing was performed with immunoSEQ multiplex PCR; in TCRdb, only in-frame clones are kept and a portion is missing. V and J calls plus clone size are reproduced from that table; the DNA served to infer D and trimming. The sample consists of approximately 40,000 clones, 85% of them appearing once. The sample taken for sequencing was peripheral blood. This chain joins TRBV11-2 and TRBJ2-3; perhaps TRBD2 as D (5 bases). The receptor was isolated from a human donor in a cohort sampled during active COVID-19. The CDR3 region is CASSSPGGSVDTQYF. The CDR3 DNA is TGTGCCAGCAGCTCCCCCGGCGGTAGCGTAGATACGCAGTATTTT.